This T cell receptor (beta chain) is drawn from a study of T cell responses to AZD1222 COVID-19 vaccine (dated by TCRdb to 2020 to 2022). In the study overall: AZD1222 recipients whose second dose came at about 4 weeks and those whose second dose came at about 12 weeks were combined into one group, since spike-specific TCR depth and breadth did not differ between the two schedules. TCR sequencing was performed for more than 230 trial participants, of whom 200 to 220 were given two doses of AZD1222 and approximately 25 were given two doses of MenACWY control vaccine. Enrollment into the trials was organized by age into subgroups of 18-55, 56-69 and 70-plus years, and those subgroups contained approximately 160, 26 and 62 TCR-sequenced participants, respectively.

The time point label on this specimen signifies: baseline before first vaccination. Samples from vaccinated people were obtained from the UK trials COV001 and COV002, which included a single-blind randomized controlled phase 2/3 trial of AZD1222 (ChAdOx1 nCoV-19) in healthy adults. For TCRbeta chain sequencing, PBMC samples were collected from trial participants at day 0 and at day 28 after the second dose. The CDR3 regions of human TCRbeta chains were analyzed by immunosequencing. Per the source publication's procedure: TCRs in the repertoires were compared against a reference library of SARS-CoV-2-specific TCRs that had been generated with the MIRA antigen-specificity platform. Breadth was defined as the fraction of unique TCRs that were SARS-CoV-2-associated, and depth was defined as the fraction of total T cells that were SARS-CoV-2-associated. Using the MIRA data, each spike-specific TCR was assigned both to the spike region to which the TCR was reactive and to a CD4 or CD8 class. Log10-transformed breadth and depth values were compared by one-way ANOVA with Sidak's multiple comparisons tests. Entries here come from immuneACCESS through TCRdb and include only in-frame sequences with V and J called. Some clones fail to appear in such tables; in the studies checked, an unresolved V gene covers under half of the shortfall, and the cause of the remainder is unknown. V, J and clone size are taken as reported in that table, and D and trimming were inferred from the DNA itself. This sample holds 150,000 or so clones; approximately 90% were observed only once. Clones ranked in the top ten supply approximately 1.9% of the sample.

On the study overall, not on this receptor specifically: Reportedly, almost half of the unique spike-specific TCRs recognized epitopes lying outside the regions that are mutated in the B.1.351 and B.1.1.7 variants. Conclusions about previously exposed vaccinees are limited, since just a handful of AZD1222 recipients were seropositive for SARS-CoV-2 at baseline. CD4 TCRs associated with the vaccine covered the entire spike protein, and the dominant responses were in regions 160-218 and 743-854. The 56-69-year group was small, and its depth increase did not reach significance, likely because of low power. Participants were mostly white British, with more females than males. The authors suggested clonal diversity may have been underestimated. A significant rise in spike-specific TCR breadth and depth was observed after two AZD1222 doses relative to day 0 and relative to MenACWY recipients. Because no day 14 peak-response samples were available, repertoires were characterized only after the peak T cell response.

As regards this clone: The antigen it recognizes is unknown. No qualities accompany the bases; no much larger clone lies one base away.

From its cysteine to its phenylalanine, the CDR3 spans 16 amino acids. Only CDR3 DNA remains: 48 bases, in frame from the first base. V sheds 4 bases and J sheds 3 bases, leaving 19 bases between their ends. The germline V gene specifies SGHDN as CDR1 and FVKESK as CDR2. The material sequenced was peripheral blood, taken on day 0 of AZD1222 vaccination. This receptor was taken from an adult in good health. The rearranged segments are TRBV14 and TRBJ2-7; the D gene is possibly TRBD2, with 5 bases matching. The nucleotides are TGTGCCAGCAGCCCACAGTTCGGGGTCCGCCACTACGAGCAGTACTTC. Protein translation: CASSPQFGVRHYEQYF. The CDR3 plus the reference TRBV14 and TRBJ2-7 genes for the other parts give the full variable domain: EAGVTQFPSHSVIEKGQTVTLRCDPISGHDNLYWYRRVMGKEIKFLLHFVKESKQDESGMPNNRFLAERTGGTYSTLKVQPAELEDSGVYFCASSPQFGVRHYEQYFGPGTRLTVT.